This T cell receptor (beta chain) came from a study of cytomegalovirus exposure and HLA in healthy donors. Whole-study results and caveats: DRB1 showed the most TCR associations and HLA-C the fewest in a later analysis, as rates varied by HLA locus.

Primers included in the PCR were 60 Vbeta and 13 Jbeta primers. Assay used: immunoSEQ multiplex PCR; TCRdb lists only in-frame clones, some missing. The sample has around 120,000 clones, approximately 81% seen once. This clone appeared a few times. Its antigen is still unknown. From germline, CDR1 is MNHEY and CDR2 SVGAGI. CDR3 length equals 13 residues. V lost 1 base and J lost 4, with 7 bases in between. This TCR derives from a man younger than 40 in good health and CMV-seropositive. The chain is built from TRBV6-5 and TRBJ1-2; D not resolved. Sequenced: PBMCs. CDR3 region: CASSYFSSYGYTF. CDR3 sequence (DNA): TGTGCCAGCAGTTACTTCTCTAGCTATGGCTACACCTTC.